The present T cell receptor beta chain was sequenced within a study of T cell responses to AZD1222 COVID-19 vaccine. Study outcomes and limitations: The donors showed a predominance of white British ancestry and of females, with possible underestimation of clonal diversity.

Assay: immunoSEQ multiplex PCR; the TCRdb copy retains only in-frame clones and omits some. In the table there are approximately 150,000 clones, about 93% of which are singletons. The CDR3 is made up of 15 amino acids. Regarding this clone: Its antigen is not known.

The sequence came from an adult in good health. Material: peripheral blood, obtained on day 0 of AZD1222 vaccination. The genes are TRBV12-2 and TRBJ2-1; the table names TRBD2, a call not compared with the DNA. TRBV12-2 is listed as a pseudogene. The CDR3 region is CASRLNLAGGFEQFF. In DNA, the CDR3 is TGTGCAAGTCGCTTGAATTTAGCGGGAGGGTTTGAGCAGTTCTTC.